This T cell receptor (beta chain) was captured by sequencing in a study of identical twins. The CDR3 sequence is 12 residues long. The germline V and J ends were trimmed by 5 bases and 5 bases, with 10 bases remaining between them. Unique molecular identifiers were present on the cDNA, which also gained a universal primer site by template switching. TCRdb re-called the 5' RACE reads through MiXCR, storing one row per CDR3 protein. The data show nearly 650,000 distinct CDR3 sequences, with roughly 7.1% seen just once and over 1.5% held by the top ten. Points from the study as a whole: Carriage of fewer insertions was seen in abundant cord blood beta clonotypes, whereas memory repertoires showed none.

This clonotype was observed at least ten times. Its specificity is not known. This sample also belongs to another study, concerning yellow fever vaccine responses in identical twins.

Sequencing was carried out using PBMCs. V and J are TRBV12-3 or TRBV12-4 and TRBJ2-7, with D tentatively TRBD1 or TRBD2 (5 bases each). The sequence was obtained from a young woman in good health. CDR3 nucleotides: TGTGCCAGCAGTCGGGGCCCCAACGAGCAGTACGTC. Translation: CASSRGPNEQYV.